The 20 T cell receptor beta chains presented below share a single source sample, sequenced in a study of blood T cells in healthy people across ages. Then a second PCR, running roughly 7 to 11 cycles, was carried out with a sample-barcoded 5' primer and a J-beta primer mix. TCRdb reprocessed the 5' RACE reads via MiXCR and lists one record per CDR3 protein. The sample has 700,000 or so distinct CDR3 sequences, about 24% seen once. Sequencing input: blood. These receptors originate from a man between 65 and 85 years old in good health.

This clonotype was seen more than once but under ten times. The CDR3 coding sequence is TGTGCCATCAACTCGATTCTTGAGGGAGATACGCAGTATTTT. Amino acid sequence: CAINSILEGDTQYF. J is TRBJ2-3 and V is TRBV10-3; possibly TRBD2 for D (5 bases). The V end was cut by 7 bases, the J end by 5 bases, with 16 bases between. In germline, CDR1 is ENHRY, CDR2 SYGVKD. The CDR3 has 14 amino acids.

This clonotype was found a few times. The chain links TRBV12-3 or TRBV12-4 to TRBJ2-1, with TRBD2 matching 8 bases. The CDR3 consists of 13 residues. J was trimmed by 9 bases and V by 0 bases; bases with no gene match: 1. The DNA of the CDR3 is TGTGCCAGCAGTTTAGCGCGGGGGGCTGAGCAGTTCTTC. It yields the protein CASSLARGAEQFF.

The chain links TRBV20-1 to TRBJ2-1; tentatively, D is TRBD1 (5 bases). Per germline, CDR1 DFQATT and CDR2 SNEGSKA (reference sequence). This CDR3 has 16 amino acids. Deletions cut 3 bases from V and 0 bases from J, with 15 bases between. CDR3 amino acids: CSASNRRTSSYNEQFF. CDR3 sequence (DNA): TGCAGTGCTAGCAACAGGCGGACGAGCTCCTACAATGAGCAGTTCTTC.

The rearrangement uses TRBV20-1 and TRBJ1-1; D is uncertain. CDR1 and CDR2 from the germline V gene are DFQATT and SNEGSKA (reference sequence). CDR3 length equals 11 residues. Trimming shortened V by 4 bases and J by 8 bases, and 11 bases separated the two germline ends. The CDR3 here is CSATLVREAFF. Written as DNA, the CDR3 is TGCAGTGCTACCCTGGTTAGGGAAGCTTTCTTT.

This chain connects TRBV12-3 or TRBV12-4 to TRBJ1-6; D is uncertain. This CDR3 is built from 14 residues. V was clipped by 3 bases and J by 13 bases, with 16 bases between them. CDR3: CASSLRGSQSPLHF. Here the CDR3 DNA reads TGTGCCAGCAGTTTGCGTGGTTCCCAATCCCCCCTCCACTTT.

The chain carries TRBV10-2 and TRBJ2-3; 9 positions match TRBD1. Germline values: CDR1 WSHSY, CDR2 SAAADI. V lost 4 bases and J lost 4; bases outside the gene matches: 3. This CDR3 contains 14 residues. This CDR3 reads CASSVGQGPDTQYF. DNA for the CDR3: TGCGCCAGCAGTGTTGGACAGGGGCCAGATACGCAGTATTTT.

This clonotype showed up just a few times. The rearrangement links TRBV2 to TRBJ1-2; D ambiguous. V was clipped by 2 bases and J by 10 bases, with 11 bases between them. In germline, CDR1 is SNHLY, CDR2 FYNNEI. The CDR3 spans 12 residues. This CDR3 is CASSEMGATYTF. CDR3 bases: TGTGCCAGCAGTGAAATGGGAGCTACCTACACCTTC. The full variable domain, with the rest looked up from reference TRBV2 and TRBJ1-2, is EPEVTQTPSHQVTQMGQEVILRCVPISNHLYFYWYRQILGQKVEFLVSFYNNEISEKSEIFDDQFSVERPDGSNFTLKIRSTKLEDSAMYFCASSEMGATYTFGSGTRLTVV.

The chain links TRBV20-1 to TRBJ2-3; D call uncertain. Germline values: CDR1 DFQATT, CDR2 SNEGSKA (reference sequence). CDR3 length equals 11 residues. For the CDR3, the DNA is TGCAGCGCTCTTGTGACAGATACGCAGTATTTT. Translation: CSALVTDTQYF.

J is TRBJ1-1 and V is TRBV18; maybe TRBD1 (5 bases). V was shortened by 5 bases and J by 0 bases, with 13 bases between the two germline ends. Germline CDR1 reads KGHSH; CDR2 reads LQKENI. The CDR3 totals 15 residues. In DNA form, the CDR3 reads TGTGCCAGCTCATCCGCCGGGGGTATGAACACTGAAGCTTTCTTT. Protein: CASSSAGGMNTEAFF.

Remarks on this clonotype: The conserved phenylalanine or tryptophan normally closing the CDR3 is absent here, so this likely arose from a read error. The chain combines TRBV3-1 with TRBJ2-1, with TRBD2 matching over 8 bases. J lost 4 bases, V lost 0 bases, and 5 bases had no gene match. CDR1 and CDR2 (germline): LGHDT, YNNKEL (reference sequence). The CDR3 consists of 16 residues. CDR3 nucleotide sequence: TGTGCCAGCAGCCAAGAGAAGCGGGGGATTTACAATGAGCAGTTCCTC. Encoded protein: CASSQEKRGIYNEQFL.

The chain recombines TRBV5-1 with TRBJ2-1; TRBD2 agrees at 10 bases. Germline trimming cut 3 bases from V and 10 bases from J; bases unmatched to any gene: 13. Germline CDR1 and CDR2: SGHRS and YFSETQ. CDR3 length equals 16 residues. The CDR3 spells CASSSAGTSVIVEQFF. CDR3 nucleotide sequence: TGCGCCAGCAGCTCGGCCGGGACTAGCGTTATAGTGGAGCAGTTCTTC.

This chain connects TRBV7-2 to TRBJ1-4; TRBD1 agrees at 7 bases. The CDR3 contains 13 residues. Germline V CDR1 and CDR2: SGHTA, FQGNSA. V lost 1 base, J lost 12 bases, and 5 bases stayed unmatched. The CDR3 bases are TGTGCCAGCAGCTTAGGAGGACAGGCGGAACTGTTTTTT. Translated, it gives CASSLGGQAELFF. Supplemented by reference TRBV7-2 and TRBJ1-4, the full variable domain reads GAGVSQSPSNKVTEKGKDVELRCDPISGHTALYWYRQSLGQGLEFLIYFQGNSAPDKSGLPSDRFSAERTGGSVSTLTIQRTQQEDSAVYLCASSLGGQAELFFGSGTQLSVL.

In this sample, this clonotype turned up many times. This CDR3 is CASSLYLAPGELFF. The CDR3 DNA reads as TGTGCCAGCAGTTTATATCTGGCACCCGGGGAGCTGTTTTTT. The chain has TRBV12-3 or TRBV12-4 and TRBJ2-2; no firm D call. The length of the CDR3 is 14 residues. Trimming left V 2 bases short and J 6 bases short, with 10 bases between.

The V call is TRBV6-1, the J call TRBJ2-5; unclear D gene. Germline V CDR1 and CDR2: MNHNS, SASEGT. Trimming took 4 bases from V and 7 from J, leaving 13 bases between them. There are 13 residues in the CDR3. Written as DNA, the CDR3 is TGTGCCAGCAGTGTGCAGACTGAGGCGACCCAGTACTTC. The encoded protein is CASSVQTEATQYF.

The gene calls are TRBV4-1 and TRBJ2-5; 7 bases fit TRBD1. With V trimmed by 0 bases and J by 4 bases, 8 bases remained unmatched. CDR1 and CDR2 (germline): MGHRA, YSYEKL. This CDR3 has 16 residues. CDR3 sequence: CASSQDGRGQGETQYF. CDR3 DNA sequence: TGCGCCAGCAGCCAAGACGGAAGGGGGCAAGGAGAGACCCAGTACTTC.

This clonotype was observed a few times. V and J are TRBV20-1 and TRBJ1-4, with unresolved D. Trimming took 0 bases from V and 6 from J, leaving 8 bases between them. The CDR3 contains 13 residues. Germline CDR1 reads DFQATT; CDR2 reads SNEGSKA (reference sequence). CDR3 coding DNA: TGCAGTGCTAGAGATACCGTTTATGAAAAACTGTTTTTT. Protein: CSARDTVYEKLFF.

The chain joins TRBV6-2 or TRBV6-3 to TRBJ1-3; D remains unclear. The V and J ends lost 8 bases and 6 bases respectively, with 14 bases between them. CDR3 length: 13 amino acids. The germline CDR1 and CDR2 sequences are MNHEY and SVGEGT. The CDR3 DNA sequence: TGTGCCAGCGGTCACCCGGACGTAAACACCATATATTTT. Protein product: CASGHPDVNTIYF.

The J gene is TRBJ2-3, the V gene TRBV20-1; unclear D gene. The CDR3 sequence is 14 residues long. Trimming left V 0 bases short and J 5 bases short, with 12 bases between. Germline CDR1 is DFQATT and CDR2 is SNEGSKA (reference sequence). The CDR3 reads CSARDGSYGDTQYF. Here the CDR3 DNA reads TGCAGTGCTAGAGATGGGTCCTACGGAGATACGCAGTATTTT.

The chain has TRBV5-5 and TRBJ2-7; 11 bases agree with TRBD2. The CDR3 has 16 residues. Germline V gives CDR1 SGHKS, CDR2 YYEKEE (reference sequence). In DNA, the CDR3 is TGTGCCAGCAGCTTTCTAGCGGGAGGTTCCCCCTACGAGCAGTGCGTC. It encodes CASSFLAGGSPYEQCV.

This rearrangement joins TRBV20-1 to TRBJ1-2; D possibly corresponds to TRBD1 (6 bases). The V gene's germline CDR1 is DFQATT and CDR2 SNEGSKA (reference sequence). V was pared by 6 bases and J by 7 bases, with 15 bases between. The CDR3 totals 12 residues. In nucleotides, the CDR3 is TGCAGTGCCGAGGCAGGGGTAACTGGCTACACCTTC. Its protein is CSAEAGVTGYTF.